The rows below give T cell receptor beta chains drawn from one sample of a study of T-cell reconstitution after alpha-beta-depleted transplantation in children. Each CDR3 protein gets one entry after TCRdb re-called the PCR reads with MiXCR. Found here are 500,000 to 750,000 distinct CDR3 sequences, 25% to 30% of them singletons; the top ten hold around a third. The sample was PBMCs, taken before TCRalphabeta/CD19-depleted stem cell transplant. The receptor set was obtained from a boy younger than two with Wiskott-Aldrich syndrome, due to receive a stem cell transplant. Each CDR3 is given with its conserved first and last residue. D genes are given only for firm matches. Clone sizes are given selectively: once, few, many, or a class where the clone is expanded.

j_call: TRBJ2-5; clone_size: NA; v_call: TRBV24-1; d_call: NA; cdr3_nt: TGTGCCACCCAGGGGGGTCGACCCGAGACCCAGTACTTC; cdr3_aa: CATQGGRPETQYF
j_call: TRBJ2-7; clone_size: NA; v_call: TRBV6-7; d_call: TRBD2; cdr3_nt: TGTGCCAGCAGGTCCGGGACTAGGTCCTACGAGCAGTACTTC; cdr3_aa: CASRSGTRSYEQYF
j_call: TRBJ2-7; clone_size: NA; v_call: TRBV2; d_call: NA; cdr3_nt: TGTGCCAGCACCGGTTGGGGGAGAGGATCCTACGAGCAGTACTTC; cdr3_aa: CASTGWGRGSYEQYF
j_call: TRBJ1-6; clone_size: few; v_call: TRBV28; d_call: NA; cdr3_nt: TGTGCCAGCAGTTTCCTCGGACAAGATAATTCACCCCTCCACTTT; cdr3_aa: CASSFLGQDNSPLHF
j_call: TRBJ1-4; clone_size: few; v_call: TRBV5-5; d_call: NA; cdr3_nt: TGTGCCAGCAGCTTGAGGGGCCGAGCAACTAATGAAAAACTGTTTTTT; cdr3_aa: CASSLRGRATNEKLFF
j_call: TRBJ2-2; clone_size: NA; v_call: TRBV5-4; d_call: TRBD1; cdr3_nt: TGTGCCAGCAGCTCCGCGACAGGGCTCCTCGGGGAGCTGTTTTTT; cdr3_aa: CASSSATGLLGELFF
j_call: TRBJ2-3; clone_size: NA; v_call: TRBV29-1; d_call: NA; cdr3_nt: TGCAGCGTTGAGTCTAGCGCGAATACGCAGTATTTT; cdr3_aa: CSVESSANTQYF
j_call: TRBJ2-1; clone_size: NA; v_call: TRBV5-1; d_call: TRBD2; cdr3_nt: TGCGCCAGCAGCTTGGTTCTAGCGGGAGGGCCTCGTGAGCAGTTCTTC; cdr3_aa: CASSLVLAGGPREQFF
j_call: TRBJ2-7; clone_size: NA; v_call: TRBV7-2; d_call: NA; cdr3_nt: TGTGCCAGCAGCCTCTGTCAGGGCCCTACCGAGCAGTACTTC; cdr3_aa: CASSLCQGPTEQYF
j_call: TRBJ2-7; clone_size: NA; v_call: TRBV28; d_call: TRBD1; cdr3_nt: TGTGCCAGCAGTTTACCCAGTCCCGGGACAGTTTTCCTTACGACCTACGAGCAGTACTTC; cdr3_aa: CASSLPSPGTVFLTTYEQYF
j_call: TRBJ2-7; clone_size: NA; v_call: TRBV20-1; d_call: TRBD2; cdr3_nt: TGCAGTGCTATCTGGGGAGGGACCTACGAGCAGTACTTC; cdr3_aa: CSAIWGGTYEQYF
j_call: TRBJ2-1; clone_size: many; v_call: TRBV5-1; d_call: TRBD2; cdr3_nt: TGCGCCAGCAGCTCCGGGACTAGCGTACTAGTTGAGCAGTTCTTC; cdr3_aa: CASSSGTSVLVEQFF
j_call: TRBJ2-5; clone_size: few; v_call: TRBV5-5; d_call: NA; cdr3_nt: TGTGCCAGCAGCCTCCCGGGGGTCAAAGAGACCCAGTACTTC; cdr3_aa: CASSLPGVKETQYF
j_call: TRBJ2-3; clone_size: NA; v_call: TRBV20-1; d_call: TRBD2; cdr3_nt: TGCAGTGCCTATATCTTTTCTAGCGGGAGGGAGCCGTTCACAGATACGCAGTATTTT; cdr3_aa: CSAYIFSSGREPFTDTQYF
j_call: TRBJ1-4; clone_size: NA; v_call: TRBV6-1; d_call: NA; cdr3_nt: TGTGCCAGCTCCCTCGGCTCTTCTGCAACTAATGAAAAACTGTTTTTT; cdr3_aa: CASSLGSSATNEKLFF
j_call: TRBJ2-3; clone_size: NA; v_call: TRBV20-1; d_call: TRBD2; cdr3_nt: TGCAGCGCTAGCGGAGGGGGGACTAGCGGGAGTACAGATACGCAGTATTTT; cdr3_aa: CSASGGGTSGSTDTQYF
j_call: TRBJ1-2; clone_size: NA; v_call: TRBV28; d_call: NA; cdr3_nt: TGTGCCAGCAGTGGGGGCGACGGAAGGGGCTACACCTTC; cdr3_aa: CASSGGDGRGYTF
j_call: TRBJ2-3; clone_size: NA; v_call: TRBV3-1; d_call: NA; cdr3_nt: TGTGCCAGCAGCCAATGGGTGGCTCAGCAAGATACGCAGTATTTT; cdr3_aa: CASSQWVAQQDTQYF
j_call: TRBJ1-3; clone_size: few; v_call: TRBV12-3/TRBV12-4; d_call: NA; cdr3_nt: TGTGCCAGCAGTCCCTTTGGGGGGGCTGTGGATGGAAACACCATATATTTT; cdr3_aa: CASSPFGGAVDGNTIYF
j_call: TRBJ2-3; clone_size: few; v_call: TRBV5-1; d_call: TRBD2; cdr3_nt: TGCGCCAGCAGCTTGGCGGCGACTAGCGGGATGGCAGATACGCAGTATTTT; cdr3_aa: CASSLAATSGMADTQYF
j_call: TRBJ2-1; clone_size: NA; v_call: TRBV11-2; d_call: TRBD2; cdr3_nt: TGTGCCAGCAGCTTAGGGATTGAAGGGACTAGCGGGAGGGCTGCGGATGAGCAGTTCTTC; cdr3_aa: CASSLGIEGTSGRAADEQFF
j_call: TRBJ2-7; clone_size: few; v_call: TRBV4-1; d_call: TRBD2; cdr3_nt: TGCGCCAGCAGCCAAGCGGCGGGAGGATTCCGCGAGCAGTACTTC; cdr3_aa: CASSQAAGGFREQYF
j_call: TRBJ2-5; clone_size: NA; v_call: TRBV28; d_call: NA; cdr3_nt: TGTGCCAGCAGGACCCCCGGGAGAGAGACCCAGTACTTC; cdr3_aa: CASRTPGRETQYF
j_call: TRBJ2-3; clone_size: few; v_call: TRBV5-4; d_call: TRBD2; cdr3_nt: TGTGCCAGCAGCACCGAGGTCGCGGGAGGGATCACAGATACGCAGTATTTT; cdr3_aa: CASSTEVAGGITDTQYF
j_call: TRBJ2-7; clone_size: few; v_call: TRBV15; d_call: NA; cdr3_nt: TGTGCCATAGGTGGCAGAACCTACGAGCAGTACTTC; cdr3_aa: CAIGGRTYEQYF
j_call: TRBJ2-2; clone_size: NA; v_call: TRBV5-1; d_call: NA; cdr3_nt: TGCGCCAGCGGCACACTAGCACTGAACACCGGGGAGCTGTTTTTT; cdr3_aa: CASGTLALNTGELFF
j_call: TRBJ2-7; clone_size: NA; v_call: TRBV9; d_call: NA; cdr3_nt: TGTGCCAGCAGCGTAGCTAGCATCTCCTACGAGCAGTACTTC; cdr3_aa: CASSVASISYEQYF
j_call: TRBJ1-1; clone_size: many; v_call: TRBV7-9; d_call: NA; cdr3_nt: TGTGCCAGCAGCTTAGAGGGAAGCACTGAAGCTTTCTTT; cdr3_aa: CASSLEGSTEAFF
j_call: TRBJ2-1; clone_size: NA; v_call: TRBV2; d_call: NA; cdr3_nt: TGTGCCAGCAGTGACGAGGGTAGCTCCTACAATGAGCAGTTCTTC; cdr3_aa: CASSDEGSSYNEQFF
j_call: TRBJ2-1; clone_size: NA; v_call: TRBV6-5; d_call: TRBD2; cdr3_nt: TGTGCCAGCAGTTACACGAGCGGGAGGGCCGGCAATGAGCAGTTCTTC; cdr3_aa: CASSYTSGRAGNEQFF
j_call: TRBJ1-5; clone_size: NA; v_call: TRBV7-2; d_call: NA; cdr3_nt: TGTGCCAGCAGCCTGATGGAAAGGCAGCCCCAGCATTTT; cdr3_aa: CASSLMERQPQHF
j_call: TRBJ2-1; clone_size: NA; v_call: TRBV3-1; d_call: NA; cdr3_nt: TGTGCCAGCAGCGCCCCTAGGGCCAAATCCTACAATGAGCAGTTCTTC; cdr3_aa: CASSAPRAKSYNEQFF
j_call: TRBJ2-3; clone_size: few; v_call: TRBV18; d_call: NA; cdr3_nt: TGTGCCAGCTCACCCCTCCAGGGCACAGATACGCAGTATTTT; cdr3_aa: CASSPLQGTDTQYF
j_call: TRBJ1-4; clone_size: few; v_call: TRBV11-2; d_call: NA; cdr3_nt: TGTGCCAGCAGCTTAGTCGCTGCAACTAATGAAAAACTGTTTTTT; cdr3_aa: CASSLVAATNEKLFF
j_call: TRBJ2-3; clone_size: NA; v_call: TRBV7-2; d_call: TRBD2; cdr3_nt: TGTGCCAGCAGCCAGACGGGGACTAGCCTAGGAACAGATACGCAGTATTTT; cdr3_aa: CASSQTGTSLGTDTQYF
j_call: TRBJ2-5; clone_size: once; v_call: TRBV5-1; d_call: TRBD1; cdr3_nt: TGCGCCAGCAGCTTGAGCGGACAGGCCCAAGAGACCCAGTACTTC; cdr3_aa: CASSLSGQAQETQYF
j_call: TRBJ1-1; clone_size: NA; v_call: TRBV18; d_call: NA; cdr3_nt: TGTGCCAGCTCACCGGGCATTTCACGGAACACTGAAGCTTTCTTT; cdr3_aa: CASSPGISRNTEAFF
j_call: TRBJ2-2; clone_size: few; v_call: TRBV18; d_call: TRBD1; cdr3_nt: TGTGCCAGCTCACCTCCGGGACAGGGGATCACCGGGGAGCTGTTTTTT; cdr3_aa: CASSPPGQGITGELFF
j_call: TRBJ2-2; clone_size: NA; v_call: TRBV5-1; d_call: TRBD1; cdr3_nt: TGCGCCAGCAGCCTCCGGACAGGGCACACCGGGGAGCTGTTTTTT; cdr3_aa: CASSLRTGHTGELFF
j_call: TRBJ2-3; clone_size: few; v_call: TRBV20-1; d_call: TRBD1; cdr3_nt: TGCAGTGCTTCAGACAGGGTCAGCACAGATACGCAGTATTTT; cdr3_aa: CSASDRVSTDTQYF
j_call: TRBJ2-5; clone_size: NA; v_call: TRBV7-9; d_call: NA; cdr3_nt: TGTGCCAGCAGCTTACCACCAGGGGAGACCCAGTACTTC; cdr3_aa: CASSLPPGETQYF
j_call: TRBJ1-1; clone_size: NA; v_call: TRBV29-1; d_call: TRBD1; cdr3_nt: TGCAGCGTCCTCAGGGGACAGGGTTCCGGTGAAGCTTTCTTT; cdr3_aa: CSVLRGQGSGEAFF
j_call: TRBJ2-1; clone_size: few; v_call: TRBV4-1; d_call: NA; cdr3_nt: TGCGCCAGCAGCCAACCGGGACACAGATACTACAATGAGCAGTTCTTC; cdr3_aa: CASSQPGHRYYNEQFF
j_call: TRBJ2-3; clone_size: few; v_call: TRBV7-2; d_call: TRBD2; cdr3_nt: TGTGCCAGCAGCCCCCTAGCGGGTAGGCCAGATACGCAGTATTTT; cdr3_aa: CASSPLAGRPDTQYF
j_call: TRBJ2-3; clone_size: NA; v_call: TRBV7-2; d_call: NA; cdr3_nt: TGTGCCAGCAGCAATAGCGGCCTTCTAACAGATACGCAGTATTTT; cdr3_aa: CASSNSGLLTDTQYF
j_call: TRBJ2-7; clone_size: few; v_call: TRBV20-1; d_call: NA; cdr3_nt: TGCAGTGCTAGGGAGTACCACCCAAAAATAACCTACGAGCAGTACTTC; cdr3_aa: CSAREYHPKITYEQYF
j_call: TRBJ2-1; clone_size: few; v_call: TRBV12-3/TRBV12-4; d_call: TRBD2; cdr3_nt: TGTGCCAGCATCTTTGGGGTAGCGGGAGGATCGTCCTACAATGAGCAGTTCTTC; cdr3_aa: CASIFGVAGGSSYNEQFF
j_call: TRBJ1-6; clone_size: NA; v_call: TRBV7-9; d_call: TRBD1; cdr3_nt: TGTGCCAGCAGCCCAGGGGGGTGGGGATCACCCCTCCACTTT; cdr3_aa: CASSPGGWGSPLHF
j_call: TRBJ1-1; clone_size: NA; v_call: TRBV7-2; d_call: NA; cdr3_nt: TGTGCCAGCAGCTTTGGCTTTGGTGAAGCTTTCTTT; cdr3_aa: CASSFGFGEAFF
j_call: TRBJ2-3; clone_size: NA; v_call: TRBV20-1; d_call: NA; cdr3_nt: TGCAGTGCTAGTTCATCCGCGGGTAACACAGATACGCAGTATTTT; cdr3_aa: CSASSSAGNTDTQYF
j_call: TRBJ2-5; clone_size: NA; v_call: TRBV20-1; d_call: NA; cdr3_nt: TGCAGTGCTAGAGAGATCACAGCCTTCCAAGAGACCCAGTACTTC; cdr3_aa: CSAREITAFQETQYF
j_call: TRBJ2-5; clone_size: few; v_call: TRBV20-1; d_call: TRBD1; cdr3_nt: TGCAGTCAGCCGGGACAGGGCAACCGGTGGGAGACCCAGTACTTC; cdr3_aa: CSQPGQGNRWETQYF
j_call: TRBJ2-2; clone_size: NA; v_call: TRBV19; d_call: NA; cdr3_nt: TGTGCCAGTACCCGATCCGGGACCGGGGAGCTGTTTTTT; cdr3_aa: CASTRSGTGELFF
j_call: TRBJ2-1; clone_size: NA; v_call: TRBV5-1; d_call: NA; cdr3_nt: TGCGCCAGCGCCAACGCGGCTTCCTACAATGAGCAGTTCTTC; cdr3_aa: CASANAASYNEQFF
j_call: TRBJ2-3; clone_size: NA; v_call: TRBV7-7; d_call: TRBD2; cdr3_nt: TGTGCCAGCAGCTTAGATACTAGCGGGAGCACAGATACGCAGTATTTT; cdr3_aa: CASSLDTSGSTDTQYF
j_call: TRBJ2-2; clone_size: NA; v_call: TRBV5-8; d_call: NA; cdr3_nt: TGTGCCCCTCAGGGAACCGGGGAGCTGTTTTTT; cdr3_aa: CAPQGTGELFF
j_call: TRBJ1-1; clone_size: few; v_call: TRBV5-6; d_call: NA; cdr3_nt: TGTGCCAGCAGCGCCCTGGACAGCGACGAGGCTTTCTTT; cdr3_aa: CASSALDSDEAFF
j_call: TRBJ1-2; clone_size: few; v_call: TRBV29-1; d_call: TRBD1; cdr3_nt: TGCAGCGCTATGACAGGGATAAACTATGGCTACACCTTC; cdr3_aa: CSAMTGINYGYTF
j_call: TRBJ1-3; clone_size: NA; v_call: TRBV20-1; d_call: NA; cdr3_nt: TGCAGTGCTAGCCGGGAAGCAGGAGGAAACACCATATATTTT; cdr3_aa: CSASREAGGNTIYF